The next 9 T cell receptor beta chains were all read from a single sample in a study of blood T cell repertoires in COVID-19. Clones were read by immunoSEQ multiplex PCR, and TCRdb kept only the in-frame ones, dropping some. The data contain 150,000 to 200,000 clones, roughly 80% of them seen just once; the ten biggest clones take up less than 7%. The sample consisted of peripheral blood. The source of these receptors is a woman between 40 and 50 years old with COVID-19, enrolled during active disease.

V gene TRBV5-1 combines with J gene TRBJ1-4; 9 bases are shared with TRBD1. Losses at the gene ends were 4 bases for V and 8 bases for J; bases not matched to a gene: 6. In germline, CDR1 is SGHRS, CDR2 YFSETQ. This CDR3 is built from 14 residues. The CDR3 sequence: CASSRDREGEKLFF. The CDR3 nucleotides read TGCGCCAGCAGCCGGGACAGGGAAGGGGAAAAACTGTTTTTT.

The chain is built from TRBV11-2 and TRBJ1-5; D gene unclear. The CDR3 contains 13 residues. V was clipped by 0 bases and J by 4 bases, with 4 bases between them. CDR1 and CDR2 from the germline V gene are SGHAT and FQNNGV. The CDR3 loop is CASSLERNQPQHF. The CDR3 DNA sequence: TGTGCCAGCAGCTTAGAGAGAAATCAGCCCCAGCATTTT. Using reference TRBV11-2 and TRBJ1-5 for the parts outside the CDR3, the full variable domain is EAGVAQSPRYKIIEKRQSVAFWCNPISGHATLYWYQQILGQGPKLLIQFQNNGVVDDSQLPKDRFSAERLKGVDSTLKIQPAKLEDSAVYLCASSLERNQPQHFGDGTRLSIL.

The chain recombines TRBV2 with TRBJ2-7; 8 bases match TRBD2. V lost 6 bases and J lost 1; bases outside the gene matches: 5. The germline CDR1 and CDR2 sequences are SNHLY and FYNNEI. The CDR3 is 14 amino acids. The chain's CDR3 is CASSELAESYEQYF. In DNA form, the CDR3 reads TGTGCCAGCAGCGAACTAGCGGAATCCTACGAGCAGTACTTC.

The chain links TRBV7-2 to TRBJ2-1; possible D gene TRBD2, 6 bases. The V end lost 5 bases, the J end lost 2 bases, and 16 bases lay between the germline ends. The germline CDR1 and CDR2 sequences are SGHTA and FQGNSA. CDR3 length: 16 amino acids. CDR3 bases: TGTGCCAGCAGCCCTTCGGGGGTCTTAACCTACAATGAGCAGTTCTTC. It translates to CASSPSGVLTYNEQFF.

The chain is built from TRBV7-6 and TRBJ1-2; D possibly corresponds to TRBD1 (6 bases). This CDR3 has 15 amino acids. Trimming took 5 bases from V and 5 from J, leaving 18 bases between them. Germline assignment: CDR1 SGHVS and CDR2 FNYEAQ. The CDR3 reads CASSPPDRMGYGYTF. Written as DNA, the CDR3 is TGTGCCAGCAGCCCGCCGGACAGAATGGGGTATGGCTACACCTTC.

The CDR3 DNA sequence: TGCGCCAGCGGTAGCCGGGGTAACACCGGGGAGCTGTTTTTT. This translates into CASGSRGNTGELFF. The gene calls are TRBV4-1 and TRBJ2-2; D is perhaps TRBD2 (5 bases). Per germline, CDR1 MGHRA and CDR2 YSYEKL. Trimming took off 8 bases at V and 2 bases at J, with 12 bases between the two ends. CDR3 size: 14 residues.

The chain employs TRBV6-6 and TRBJ2-7, with TRBD1 identical over 10 bases. CDR3 length equals 15 residues. Unmatched junction bases numbered 9, after V lost 8 bases and J lost 2 bases. Germline assignment: CDR1 MNHNY and CDR2 SVGAGI (reference sequence). The CDR3 DNA reads TGTGCCAGCCGGGCCCGGACAGGGGGTCCCTACGAGCAGTACTTC. It translates to CASRARTGGPYEQYF.

The CDR3 here is CAWSVPPGGGNGYTF. The CDR3 DNA reads TGTGCCTGGAGTGTACCCCCAGGGGGCGGGAATGGCTACACCTTC. The chain recombines TRBV30 with TRBJ1-2; 8 nucleotides line up with TRBD1. CDR1 is GTSNPN and CDR2 is SVGIG in the germline V gene (reference sequence). The CDR3 has 15 residues. The J segment lost 6 bases and the V segment lost 0 bases, leaving 9 bases of the junction unmatched.

To note about this clone: Compared with germline, one end of the junction differs, possibly owing to a read error. This chain links TRBV12-3 or TRBV12-4 with TRBJ2-1; 14 nucleotides line up with TRBD2. The CDR3 contains 13 residues. CDR3 amino acids: CASSFGTSGSQIF. DNA of the CDR3: TGTGCCAGCAGTTTCGGGACTAGCGGGAGTCAAATCTTC.